This record covers a single TCR beta chain. It was with unique molecular identifiers that the TCRbeta library was prepared. In TCRdb, the PCR reads were re-called with MiXCR into one record per CDR3 protein. The sample yields some 200,000 distinct CDR3 sequences, roughly 14% seen once. The germline V gene has CDR1 MNHEY and CDR2 SVGAGI. The ends were cut back, 4 bases at V and 1 base at J, with 14 bases in the middle. The CDR3 consists of 16 residues. This entry belongs to a study of T-cell reconstitution after alpha-beta-depleted transplantation in children. This sample comprised PBMCs from the stem cell graft donor, obtained from the stem cell graft. The receptor's source is a human donor who donated a stem cell graft to a child with acute lymphoblastic leukemia. The chain carries TRBV6-5 and TRBJ1-5; D remains unclear. DNA of the CDR3: TGTGCCAGCAGTTCGGGCGGGCCGCGCAGCAATCAGCCCCAGCATTTT. Residues: CASSSGGPRSNQPQHF.